This T cell receptor (beta chain) stems from a study of cytomegalovirus exposure and HLA in healthy donors. The PCR employed 60 Vbeta primers together with 13 Jbeta primers. The assay was immunoSEQ multiplex PCR, and TCRdb's table has in-frame clones only and misses some. The sample has around 130,000 clones; approximately 70% are singletons. This clone has a handful of counts. Trimming shortened V by 2 bases and J by 4 bases, and 11 bases separated the two germline ends. The CDR3 totals 15 residues. Per germline, CDR1 KGHSH and CDR2 LQKENI. The V call is TRBV18, the J call TRBJ2-2, with a weak D call TRBD2 (6 bases). Specimen: PBMCs. This clonotype was sampled from a woman in her 30s in good health and CMV-seronegative. CDR3 protein: CASSPISGPTGELFF. CDR3 in DNA: TGTGCCAGCTCACCAATTAGCGGTCCCACCGGGGAGCTGTTTTTT.